The 7 T cell receptor beta chains in this list originate from one sample, sequenced in a study of T cells expressing NK-cell markers. TCRdb re-called the 5' RACE reads and catalogs CDR3 proteins one per entry, DNA excluded. The sample data list approximately 170,000 distinct CDR3 sequences. The specimen was blood T cells: a sorted CD56 or NKG2C T cell subset, CD4+ or CD8+ T cells, or bulk PBMC T cells (not recorded which). Every receptor here comes from a man aged 18-75 years in good health.

V is TRBV7-8 and J is TRBJ2-1; TCRdb lists TRBD1, though no DNA is available to test this call. Germline assignment: CDR1 SGHVS and CDR2 FQNEAQ. The CDR3 covers 16 residues. The CDR3 region is CASSLRQGQSYNEQFF.

The rearrangement links TRBV5-1 to TRBJ2-3; checking the TCRdb D call of TRBD2 is not possible without DNA. This CDR3 comprises 16 residues. The germline V gene has CDR1 SGHRS and CDR2 YFSETQ. The CDR3 reads CASSSELAGGTDTQYF. Full variable domain (outside the CDR3, taken from reference TRBV5-1 and TRBJ2-3): KAGVTQTPRYLIKTRGQQVTLSCSPISGHRSVSWYQQTPGQGLQFLFEYFSETQRNKGNFPGRFSGRQFSNSRSEMNVSTLELGDSALYLCASSSELAGGTDTQYFGPGTRLTVL.

CDR3 sequence reads: CASSLRPGSNEQFF. The genes are TRBV7-3 and TRBJ2-1; TCRdb selects TRBD1, and the lack of DNA leaves this call unchecked. CDR3 length: 14 amino acids. Germline values: CDR1 SGHTA, CDR2 FQGTGA.

The gene calls are TRBV27 and TRBJ1-4; the D gene TCRdb calls, TRBD1, cannot be checked with no DNA. The CDR3 runs to 18 residues. The germline V gene encodes CDR1 MNHEY and CDR2 SMNVEV (reference sequence). The CDR3 region is CASSSLRRGTGPNEKLFF. The full variable domain, rest sourced from reference TRBV27 and TRBJ1-4, is EAQVTQNPRYLITVTGKKLTVTCSQNMNHEYMSWYRQDPGLGLRQIYYSMNVEVTDKGDVPEGYKVSRKEKRNFPLILESPSPNQTSLYFCASSSLRRGTGPNEKLFFGSGTQLSVL.

The V call is TRBV12-3 or TRBV12-4, the J call TRBJ2-5; TCRdb's D gene call, TRBD1, goes unchecked for lack of DNA. The CDR3 runs 17 residues. The chain's CDR3 is CASTFDTGTGYQETQYF.

The chain carries TRBV6-1 and TRBJ2-4; there is no DNA to check the TCRdb D call of TRBD1. Germline values: CDR1 MNHNS, CDR2 SASEGT. The CDR3 consists of 12 residues. The CDR3 reads CASRGQGDIQYF.

This chain joins TRBV11-1 and TRBJ2-7; the D call from TCRdb, TRBD2, cannot be confirmed without DNA. The V gene's germline CDR1 is SGHAT and CDR2 FQDESV (reference sequence). This CDR3 has 18 residues. CDR3: CASSPSPGTSGGTDEQYF.